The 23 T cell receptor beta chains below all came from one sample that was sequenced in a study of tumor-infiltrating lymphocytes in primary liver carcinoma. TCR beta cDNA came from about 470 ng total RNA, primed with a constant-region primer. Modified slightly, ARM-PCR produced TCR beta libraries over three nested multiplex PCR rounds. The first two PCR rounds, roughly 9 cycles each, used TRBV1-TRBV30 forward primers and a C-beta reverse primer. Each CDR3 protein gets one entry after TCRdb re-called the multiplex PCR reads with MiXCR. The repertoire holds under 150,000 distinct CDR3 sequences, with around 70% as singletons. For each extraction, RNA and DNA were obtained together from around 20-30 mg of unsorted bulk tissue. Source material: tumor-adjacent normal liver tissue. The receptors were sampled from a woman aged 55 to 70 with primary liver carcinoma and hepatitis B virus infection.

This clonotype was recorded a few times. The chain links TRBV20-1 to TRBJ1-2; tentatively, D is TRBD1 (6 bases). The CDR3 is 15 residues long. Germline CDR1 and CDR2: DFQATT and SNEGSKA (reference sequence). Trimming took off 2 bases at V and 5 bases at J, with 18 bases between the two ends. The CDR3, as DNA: TGCAGTGCTAGACCCCCAGCGGGGGCCGTGTATGGCTACACCTTC. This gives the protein CSARPPAGAVYGYTF.

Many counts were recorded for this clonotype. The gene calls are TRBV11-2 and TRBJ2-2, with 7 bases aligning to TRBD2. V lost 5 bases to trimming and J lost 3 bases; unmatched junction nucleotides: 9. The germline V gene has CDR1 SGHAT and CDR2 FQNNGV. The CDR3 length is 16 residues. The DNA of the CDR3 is TGTGCCAGCAGCCTGGTGGGCGGGAGAGACACCGGGGAGCTGTTTTTT. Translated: CASSLVGGRDTGELFF.

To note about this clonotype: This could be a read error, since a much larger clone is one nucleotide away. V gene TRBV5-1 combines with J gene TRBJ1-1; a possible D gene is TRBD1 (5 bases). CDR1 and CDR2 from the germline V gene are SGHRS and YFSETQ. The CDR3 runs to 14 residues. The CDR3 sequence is CASSEGIVNTETFF. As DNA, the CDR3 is TGCGCCAGCAGCGAGGGGATAGTGAACACTGAAACTTTCTTT.

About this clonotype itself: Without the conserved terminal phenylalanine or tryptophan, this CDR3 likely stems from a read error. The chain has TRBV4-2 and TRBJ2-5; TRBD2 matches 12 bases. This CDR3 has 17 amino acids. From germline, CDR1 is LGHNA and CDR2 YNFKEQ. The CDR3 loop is CTSSQGRTSGNLETQYL. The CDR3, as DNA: TGTACCAGCAGCCAAGGACGGACTAGCGGGAATCTAGAGACCCAGTACTTA.

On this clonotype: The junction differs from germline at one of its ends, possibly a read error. For the CDR3, the DNA is TGTGCCAGCTGCTTAGGGGCGGGTTGGTCCACCGATACGCAGTATTTT. Protein sequence: CASCLGAGWSTDTQYF. The genes are TRBV7-8 and TRBJ2-3; D might be TRBD1 or TRBD2, each matching 5 bases. CDR1 SGHVS and CDR2 FQNEAQ come from the germline V gene. There are 16 residues in the CDR3.

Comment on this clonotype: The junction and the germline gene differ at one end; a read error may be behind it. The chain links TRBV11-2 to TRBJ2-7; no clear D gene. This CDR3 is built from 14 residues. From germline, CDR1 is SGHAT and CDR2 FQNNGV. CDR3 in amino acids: CASSLTRRAYEQHF. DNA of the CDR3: TGTGCCAGCAGCTTAACACGGAGAGCCTATGAGCAGCATTTC. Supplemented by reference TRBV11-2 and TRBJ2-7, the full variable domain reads EAGVAQSPRYKIIEKRQSVAFWCNPISGHATLYWYQQILGQGPKLLIQFQNNGVVDDSQLPKDRFSAERLKGVDSTLKIQPAKLEDSAVYLCASSLTRRAYEQHFGPGTRLTVT.

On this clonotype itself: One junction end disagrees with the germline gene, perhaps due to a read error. The CDR3 DNA is TGTGCCAGCAGTTACCAAACAGGGGAGCATTCACACCTCAACTTT. The encoded protein is CASSYQTGEHSHLNF. The rearrangement joins TRBV6-6 to TRBJ1-6; TRBD1 aligns across 7 bases. The CDR3 totals 15 residues. Germline V gives CDR1 MNHNY, CDR2 SVGAGI (reference sequence).

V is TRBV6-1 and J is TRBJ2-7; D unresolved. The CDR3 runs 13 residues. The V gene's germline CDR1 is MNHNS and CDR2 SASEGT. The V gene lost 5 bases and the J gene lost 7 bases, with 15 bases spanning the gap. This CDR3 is CASSPRRGWEQYF. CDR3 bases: TGTGCCAGCAGTCCCCGTAGAGGATGGGAGCAGTACTTC.

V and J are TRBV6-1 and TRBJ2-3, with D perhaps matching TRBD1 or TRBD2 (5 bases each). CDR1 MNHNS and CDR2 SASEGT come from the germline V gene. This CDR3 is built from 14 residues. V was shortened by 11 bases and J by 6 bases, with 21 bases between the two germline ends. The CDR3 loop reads CAGLPGGSTDTQYF. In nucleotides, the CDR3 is TGTGCCGGTCTTCCTGGGGGTTCCACGGATACGCAGTATTTT.

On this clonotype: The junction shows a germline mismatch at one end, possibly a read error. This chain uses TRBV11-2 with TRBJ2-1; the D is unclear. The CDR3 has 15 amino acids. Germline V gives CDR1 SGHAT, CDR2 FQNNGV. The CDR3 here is CASGRGPNSYNVQFF. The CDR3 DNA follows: TGTGCCAGCGGGCGTGGACCTAACTCCTACAATGTGCAGTTCTTC.

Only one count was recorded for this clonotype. CDR3 sequence (DNA): TGTGCCAGCAGTTACAGTTGGGGGAGTCAGAACGTGCAGTTCTTC. It codes for CASSYSWGSQNVQFF. The rearrangement joins TRBV6-5 to TRBJ2-1; the D gene could be TRBD1 or TRBD2 (5 bases each). The CDR3 consists of 15 residues. Germline V gene sequence: CDR1 MNHEY, CDR2 SVGAGI. V shed 2 bases and J shed 12 bases, with 20 bases lying between them.

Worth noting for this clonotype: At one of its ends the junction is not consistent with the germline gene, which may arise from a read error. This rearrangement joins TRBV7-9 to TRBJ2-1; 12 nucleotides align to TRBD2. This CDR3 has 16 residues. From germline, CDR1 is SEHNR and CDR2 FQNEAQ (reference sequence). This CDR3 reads CAGSPRTSGINNEQFF. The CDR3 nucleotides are TGTGCCGGCAGCCCCCGGACTAGCGGGATTAACAATGAGCAGTTCTTC.

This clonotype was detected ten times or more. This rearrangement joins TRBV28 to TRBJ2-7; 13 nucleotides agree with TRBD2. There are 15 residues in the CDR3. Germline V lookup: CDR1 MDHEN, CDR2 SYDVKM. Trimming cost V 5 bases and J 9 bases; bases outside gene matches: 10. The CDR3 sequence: CASSPAGLAGVVQYF. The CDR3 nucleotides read TGTGCCAGCAGTCCCGCCGGACTAGCGGGAGTTGTGCAGTACTTC. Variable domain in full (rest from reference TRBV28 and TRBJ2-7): DVKVTQSSRYLVKRTGEKVFLECVQDMDHENMFWYRQDPGLGLRLIYFSYDVKMKEKGDIPEGYSVSREKKERFSLILESASTNQTSMYLCASSPAGLAGVVQYFGPGTRLTVT.

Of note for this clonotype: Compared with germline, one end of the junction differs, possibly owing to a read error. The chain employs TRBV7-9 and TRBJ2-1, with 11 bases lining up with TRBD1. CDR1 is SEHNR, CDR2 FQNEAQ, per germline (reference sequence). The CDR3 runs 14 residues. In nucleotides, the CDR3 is TGTGCCAGCAGCCCCGGGACAGGGGGTACGGAGCAGTTATTC. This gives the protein CASSPGTGGTEQLF.

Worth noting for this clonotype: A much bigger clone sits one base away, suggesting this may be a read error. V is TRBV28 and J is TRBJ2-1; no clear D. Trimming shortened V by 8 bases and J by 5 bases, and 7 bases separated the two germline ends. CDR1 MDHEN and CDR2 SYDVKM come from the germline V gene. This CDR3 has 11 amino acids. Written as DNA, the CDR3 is TGTGCCAGCCTATGGGACAATGAGCAGTTCTTC. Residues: CASLWDNEQFF.

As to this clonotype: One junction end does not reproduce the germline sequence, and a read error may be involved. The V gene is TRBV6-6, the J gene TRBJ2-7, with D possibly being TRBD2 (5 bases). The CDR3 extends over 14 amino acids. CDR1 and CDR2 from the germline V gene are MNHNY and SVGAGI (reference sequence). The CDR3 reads CASSHSKGVSEQYF. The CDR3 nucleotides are TGTGCCAGCAGTCACTCGAAGGGAGTTAGCGAGCAGTACTTC.

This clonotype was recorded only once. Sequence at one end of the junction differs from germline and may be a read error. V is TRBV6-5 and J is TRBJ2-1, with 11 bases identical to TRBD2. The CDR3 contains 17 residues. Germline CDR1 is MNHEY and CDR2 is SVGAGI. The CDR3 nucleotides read TGTGCCAGCGTTGGTAGCGGGAGGGGAAGCTCCTACAATGAGCATTTCTTC. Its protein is CASVGSGRGSSYNEHFF.

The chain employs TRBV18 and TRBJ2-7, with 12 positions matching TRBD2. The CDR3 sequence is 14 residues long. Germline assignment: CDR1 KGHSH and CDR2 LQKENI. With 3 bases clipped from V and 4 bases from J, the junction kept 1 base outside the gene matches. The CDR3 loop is CASSPGTSGYEQYF. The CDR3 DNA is TGTGCCAGCTCACCCGGGACTAGCGGGTACGAGCAGTACTTC.

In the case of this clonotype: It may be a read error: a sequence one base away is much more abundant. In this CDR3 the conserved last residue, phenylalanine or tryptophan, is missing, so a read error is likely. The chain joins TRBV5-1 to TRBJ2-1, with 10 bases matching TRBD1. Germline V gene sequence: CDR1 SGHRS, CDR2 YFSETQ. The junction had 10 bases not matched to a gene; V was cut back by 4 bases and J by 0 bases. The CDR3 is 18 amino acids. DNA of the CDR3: TGCGCCAGCAGCAAGGACAGGGGGAAAGGGTACTCCTACAATGAGCAGTTCTTA. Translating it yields CASSKDRGKGYSYNEQFL.

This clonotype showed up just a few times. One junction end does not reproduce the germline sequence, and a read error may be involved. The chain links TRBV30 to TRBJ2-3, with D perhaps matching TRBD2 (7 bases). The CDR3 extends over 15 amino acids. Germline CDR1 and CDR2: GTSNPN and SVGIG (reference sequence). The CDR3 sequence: CAWRRGGYYTDTRYF. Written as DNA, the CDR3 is TGTGCCTGGAGGAGGGGGGGATACTACACAGATACGCGGTATTTT.

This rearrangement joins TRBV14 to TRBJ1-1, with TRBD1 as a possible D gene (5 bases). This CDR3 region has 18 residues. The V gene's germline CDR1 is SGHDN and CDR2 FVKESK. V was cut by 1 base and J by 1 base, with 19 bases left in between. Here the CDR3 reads CASSQGLGRGRENTEAFF. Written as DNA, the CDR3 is TGTGCCAGCAGCCAAGGCCTCGGACGGGGGAGAGAGAACACTGAAGCTTTCTTT.

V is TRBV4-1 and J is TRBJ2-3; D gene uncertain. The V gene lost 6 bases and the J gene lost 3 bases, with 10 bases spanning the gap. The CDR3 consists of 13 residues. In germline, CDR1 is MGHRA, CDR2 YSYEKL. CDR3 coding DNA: TGCGCCAGCAGTCTGTACCTAACAGATACGCAGTATTTT. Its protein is CASSLYLTDTQYF.

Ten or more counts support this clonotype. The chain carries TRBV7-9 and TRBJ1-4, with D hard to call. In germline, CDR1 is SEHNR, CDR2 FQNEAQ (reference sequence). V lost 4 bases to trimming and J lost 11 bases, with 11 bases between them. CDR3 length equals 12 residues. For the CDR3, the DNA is TGTGCCAGCAGCTCGGTACAATGGAAACTGTTTTTT. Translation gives CASSSVQWKLFF. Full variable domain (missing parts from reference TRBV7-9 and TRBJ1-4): DTGVSQNPRHKITKRGQNVTFRCDPISEHNRLYWYRQTLGQGPEFLTYFQNEAQLEKSRLLSDRFSAERPKGSFSTLEIQRTEQGDSAMYLCASSSVQWKLFFGSGTQLSVL.